The next 24 T cell receptor beta chains were all read from a single sample in a study of OX40 agonist ivuxolimab in advanced cancers. Measured with immunoSEQ multiplex PCR; TCRdb has only the in-frame clones, and not every one. The sample contains 78,000 or so clones, 92% of which appear only once. Sample: CD4+ or CD8+ T cells sorted from blood, taken in a trial of the OX40 agonist ivuxolimab. The receptor set was obtained from an adult with an advanced solid tumor such as melanoma, head and neck, liver or kidney cancer.

This chain connects TRBV28 to TRBJ1-2; no reliable D call. Between the trimmed V and J ends, which lost 2 bases and 5 bases, there was a span of 27 bases. Per germline, CDR1 MDHEN and CDR2 SYDVKM. There are 19 residues in the CDR3. CDR3 region: CASSLKFLRVGELYYGYTF. The DNA for the CDR3 is TGTGCCAGCAGTTTAAAGTTTCTGAGGGTCGGTGAGCTCTATTATGGCTACACCTTC.

J is TRBJ1-5 and V is TRBV6-6, with D perhaps matching TRBD1 (5 bases). Deletions cut 8 bases from V and 4 bases from J, with 18 bases between. The CDR3 contains 15 residues. The germline CDR1 and CDR2 sequences are MNHNY and SVGAGI (reference sequence). The CDR3 bases are TGTGCCAGCTGGGCTCCGGGGGAGGGTAATCAGCCCCAGCATTTT. Translating gives CASWAPGEGNQPQHF.

The rearrangement joins TRBV19 to TRBJ2-7; D is uncertain. Germline V gene data show CDR1 as LNHDA and CDR2 as SQIVND (reference sequence). This CDR3 contains 11 residues. V lost 1 base to trimming and J lost 5 bases, with 3 bases between them. CDR3 DNA: TGTGCCAGTAGTATAGCAGACGAGCAGTACTTC. Protein: CASSIADEQYF.

This clone was counted between two and nine times. The rearrangement joins TRBV7-2 to TRBJ1-2; 7 bases agree with TRBD1. The ends lost 5 bases at V and 9 bases at J; junction bases unmatched: 6. The CDR3 is 12 residues long. Looked up from germline, CDR1 is SGHTA and CDR2 is FQGNSA. The CDR3 nucleotides are TGTGCCAGCAGCGCGACAGGGTCGAGCTACACCTTC. Amino acid sequence: CASSATGSSYTF.

The J gene is TRBJ1-2, the V gene TRBV9; possible D gene TRBD1, 6 bases. The V gene's germline CDR1 is SGDLS and CDR2 YYNGEE. The CDR3 is 14 residues long. Trimming stripped 4 bases from V and 2 bases from J, with 12 bases between. DNA of the CDR3: TGTGCCAGCAGCCCTACAGGGCAGAACTATGGCTACACCTTC. This encodes CASSPTGQNYGYTF.

The chain uses TRBV11-2 and TRBJ2-7; TRBD2 agrees at 10 bases. Germline values: CDR1 SGHAT, CDR2 FQNNGV. The CDR3 runs to 15 residues. The J segment lost 6 bases and the V segment lost 5 bases, leaving 10 bases of the junction unmatched. The CDR3 nucleotides are TGTGCCAGCAGCCCCCTTGGTAGCGGGGGGCCCGAGCAGTACTTC. It encodes CASSPLGSGGPEQYF.

This sequence joins TRBV2 and TRBJ1-1; D is uncertain. With 1 base removed from V and 4 bases from J, the gap between germline ends came to 7 bases. The germline CDR1 and CDR2 sequences are SNHLY and FYNNEI. The CDR3 totals 13 residues. The CDR3: CASSEGRATEAFF. CDR3 DNA sequence: TGTGCCAGCAGTGAAGGGAGGGCCACTGAAGCTTTCTTT.

This chain joins TRBV7-2 and TRBJ1-5, with D tentatively TRBD1 (6 bases). Trimming stripped 5 bases from V and 10 bases from J, with 21 bases between. In germline, CDR1 is SGHTA, CDR2 FQGNSA. This CDR3 is built from 15 residues. The CDR3 spells CASSVDNQVGQPQHF. CDR3 nucleotide sequence: TGTGCCAGCAGCGTCGACAATCAGGTGGGACAACCCCAGCATTTT.

V gene TRBV2 combines with J gene TRBJ2-2, with 7 bases identical to TRBD1. Trimming at V came to 6 bases and at J to 6 bases, leaving 16 bases not matched to a gene. From germline, CDR1 is SNHLY and CDR2 FYNNEI. The CDR3 is 17 amino acids. CDR3 amino acids: CASRRNRGTGAAGELFF. CDR3 DNA sequence: TGTGCCAGCAGGAGGAACAGGGGCACCGGGGCGGCCGGGGAGCTGTTTTTT.

This chain links TRBV7-2 with TRBJ1-2; 8 bases map to TRBD1. The CDR3 runs 15 residues. Germline lookup yields CDR1 SGHTA and CDR2 FQGNSA. The V segment lost 1 base and the J segment 6 bases; nucleotides outside the gene matches: 7. The CDR3 region has the DNA TGTGCCAGCAGCTTAGAGACTCGGACAGGGAATGGCTACACCTTC. Translation gives CASSLETRTGNGYTF.

There are a few counts of this clone. The chain is built from TRBV10-1 and TRBJ2-3; D is possibly TRBD1 (5 bases). This CDR3 contains 13 residues. The germline gives CDR1 WNHNN, CDR2 SYGVQD (reference sequence). V was pared by 6 bases and J by 1 base, with 8 bases between. DNA for the CDR3: TGCGCCAGCAGGTCACAGGGCACAGATACGCAGTATTTT. It codes for CASRSQGTDTQYF.

About this clone itself: A junction end diverges from the germline sequence, so it may reflect a read error. Other DNA sequences in this sample translate to the same CDR3. The rearrangement uses TRBV7-8 and TRBJ1-4; TRBD1 is a possible D gene (6 bases). Looked up from germline, CDR1 is SGHVS and CDR2 is FQNEAQ. The CDR3 runs 15 residues. DNA of the CDR3: TGTGCCAGCAGCTTACAGGGGCAGGGGAATGAAAAATTGTTTTTT. It is translated as CASSLQGQGNEKLFF.

The chain combines TRBV7-8 with TRBJ1-5; possibly TRBD1 for D (5 bases). The germline gives CDR1 SGHVS, CDR2 FQNEAQ. The CDR3 runs 17 residues. Trimming left V 1 base short and J 5 bases short, with 18 bases between. The CDR3 region has the DNA TGTGCCAGCAGCTTAGTCCGGGACCTCCGGCTTTATCAGCCCCAGCATTTT. Translating gives CASSLVRDLRLYQPQHF.

The CDR3 reads CASSPLTSGGAEQFF. CDR3 bases: TGTGCCAGCAGTCCCTTGACTAGCGGGGGTGCTGAGCAGTTCTTC. This chain links TRBV2 with TRBJ2-1, with 12 bases matching TRBD2. The CDR3 is made up of 15 amino acids. V lost 5 bases, J lost 9 bases, and 8 bases stayed unmatched. The germline gives CDR1 SNHLY, CDR2 FYNNEI.

The chain carries TRBV7-2 and TRBJ2-1; TRBD2 matches 11 bases. After removal of 4 bases from V and 1 base from J, the junction contained 3 bases not matched to a gene. This CDR3 region has 16 residues. Germline CDR1 SGHTA, CDR2 FQGNSA. As DNA, the CDR3 is TGTGCCAGCAGCTCTAGCGGGGGGCCTTCCTACAATGAGCAGTTCTTC. This encodes CASSSSGGPSYNEQFF.

J is TRBJ2-7 and V is TRBV29-1; D might be TRBD1 (5 bases). CDR1 and CDR2 from the germline V gene are SQVTM and ANQGSEA. Trimming removed 6 bases from V and 5 bases from J, with 17 bases in between. The CDR3 contains 13 residues. The CDR3 DNA sequence: TGCAGCGTCCGACAGCGCCTGTTGGACGAGCAGTACTTC. Translated: CSVRQRLLDEQYF.

The rearrangement uses TRBV5-1 and TRBJ2-1; weak D call: TRBD2 (5 bases). The CDR3 totals 15 residues. Germline CDR1 reads SGHRS; CDR2 reads YFSETQ. Trimming removed 5 bases from V and 0 bases from J, with 12 bases in between. The CDR3 is CASRERGSSYNEQFF. CDR3 DNA: TGCGCCAGCAGGGAAAGAGGGAGCTCCTACAATGAGCAGTTCTTC.

The chain has TRBV14 and TRBJ2-3; D gene unclear. The CDR3 contains 15 residues. The V and J ends lost 0 bases and 2 bases respectively, with 9 bases between them. Germline values: CDR1 SGHDN, CDR2 FVKESK. In DNA, the CDR3 is TGTGCCAGCAGCCAAGAGAGCCGGTACACAGATACGCAGTATTTT. Protein: CASSQESRYTDTQYF.

This chain connects TRBV6-1 to TRBJ1-5; possibly TRBD1 for D (6 bases). Looked up from germline, CDR1 is MNHNS and CDR2 is SASEGT. The CDR3 extends over 13 amino acids. V dropped 6 bases and J dropped 4 bases, with 10 bases sitting between them. CDR3 nucleotides: TGTGCCAGCAGGGGGGCAGGGAATCAGCCCCAGCATTTT. Protein: CASRGAGNQPQHF.

The chain combines TRBV11-2 with TRBJ1-2; D is perhaps TRBD1 (5 bases). V lost 5 bases to trimming and J lost 5 bases, with 15 bases between them. The germline CDR1 and CDR2 sequences are SGHAT and FQNNGV. This CDR3 region has 14 residues. The CDR3 loop reads CASSPERGPYGYTF. CDR3 nucleotides: TGTGCCAGCAGCCCCGAAAGGGGACCTTATGGCTACACCTTC.

The rearrangement links TRBV6-5 to TRBJ1-2, with TRBD1 as a possible D gene (5 bases). CDR3 size: 16 residues. Germline CDR1 and CDR2: MNHEY and SVGAGI. The V gene lost 0 bases and the J gene lost 4 bases, with 15 bases spanning the gap. The CDR3 bases are TGTGCCAGCAGTTACTCGAGCAAGGGGCAGTTCTATGGCTACACCTTC. It encodes CASSYSSKGQFYGYTF.

The CDR3 loop is CASSWTVQETQYF. The CDR3 DNA sequence: TGTGCCAGCAGCTGGACAGTTCAAGAGACCCAGTACTTC. The genes are TRBV7-6 and TRBJ2-5; possibly TRBD1 for D (6 bases). Germline lookup yields CDR1 SGHVS and CDR2 FNYEAQ. This CDR3 region has 13 residues. V lost 4 bases and J 2 bases, leaving 8 bases between the germline ends.

The rearrangement joins TRBV5-1 to TRBJ1-2; D unresolved. With 0 bases removed from V and 5 bases from J, the gap between germline ends came to 14 bases. This CDR3 spans 15 amino acids. The germline V gene encodes CDR1 SGHRS and CDR2 YFSETQ. In DNA, the CDR3 is TGCGCCAGCAGCTTGGCCCCCGCAGTTGAGTATGGCTACACCTTC. This encodes CASSLAPAVEYGYTF. The full variable domain, rest sourced from reference TRBV5-1 and TRBJ1-2, is KAGVTQTPRYLIKTRGQQVTLSCSPISGHRSVSWYQQTPGQGLQFLFEYFSETQRNKGNFPGRFSGRQFSNSRSEMNVSTLELGDSALYLCASSLAPAVEYGYTFGSGTRLTVV.

This rearrangement joins TRBV18 to TRBJ2-2; D not certain. The CDR3 is made up of 12 amino acids. Germline V gene sequence: CDR1 KGHSH, CDR2 LQKENI. The ends were cut back, 3 bases at V and 3 bases at J, with 2 bases in the middle. CDR3 region: CASSPYTGELFF. The DNA of the CDR3 is TGTGCCAGCTCACCGTACACCGGGGAGCTGTTTTTT.